The next 17 T cell receptor beta chains were all read from a single sample in a study of T cell responses to AZD1222 COVID-19 vaccine. Some clones are missing from TCRdb's copy, which holds only in-frame ones; the method was immunoSEQ multiplex PCR. The sample carries more than 100,000 clones, over 85% recorded once. Sequencing used peripheral blood, obtained on day 0 of AZD1222 vaccination. These receptors originate from an adult in good health.

The CDR3 sequence is CASSVYRGNNEKLFF. In nucleotides, the CDR3 is TGTGCCAGCAGCGTTTACAGGGGAAACAATGAAAAACTGTTTTTT. This sequence joins TRBV7-2 and TRBJ1-4, with 7 positions matching TRBD1. This CDR3 has 15 residues. The V gene's germline CDR1 is SGHTA and CDR2 FQGNSA. Trimming took 5 bases from V and 5 from J; bases not matched to a gene: 8. Full variable domain (outside the CDR3, taken from reference TRBV7-2 and TRBJ1-4): GAGVSQSPSNKVTEKGKDVELRCDPISGHTALYWYRQSLGQGLEFLIYFQGNSAPDKSGLPSDRFSAERTGGSVSTLTIQRTQQEDSAVYLCASSVYRGNNEKLFFGSGTQLSVL.

CDR3 in DNA: TGTGCCTGGTCTCAGGGCGCACGCAATCAGCCCCAGCATTTT. This codes for CAWSQGARNQPQHF. The chain links TRBV30 to TRBJ1-5; D is possibly TRBD1 (5 bases). In germline, CDR1 is GTSNPN, CDR2 SVGIG (reference sequence). The CDR3 consists of 14 residues. Between the trimmed V and J ends, which lost 5 bases and 2 bases, there was a span of 13 bases.

This clone was seen only a few times. CDR3 loop: CSVVRGAVNTEAFF. The CDR3 coding sequence is TGCAGCGTCGTGCGGGGGGCTGTGAACACTGAAGCTTTCTTT. The V call is TRBV29-1, the J call TRBJ1-1, with a tentative D call TRBD1 (6 bases). Germline lookup yields CDR1 SQVTM and CDR2 ANQGSEA. Deletions cut 6 bases from V and 0 bases from J, with 14 bases between. CDR3 length: 14 residues.

The chain has TRBV12-5 and TRBJ2-2; no reliable D call. V was pared by 7 bases and J by 7 bases, with 19 bases between. CDR3 length: 15 residues. From germline, CDR1 is LGHNT and CDR2 FRNRAP. CDR3 sequence: CASAPPGPKNGELFF. DNA for the CDR3: TGTGCTAGTGCCCCCCCCGGGCCCAAGAACGGGGAGCTGTTTTTT.

This chain joins TRBV29-1 and TRBJ2-1; 10 bases are shared with TRBD2. This CDR3 region has 15 residues. V lost 4 bases to trimming and J lost 8 bases; unmatched junction nucleotides: 11. Germline V gene lookup returns CDR1 SQVTM and CDR2 ANQGSEA. The CDR3 here is CSVGLSGRAGDEQFF. CDR3 DNA sequence: TGCAGCGTTGGTTTAAGCGGGAGGGCCGGCGATGAGCAGTTCTTC.

The CDR3 DNA follows: TGCAGTGCTAGTAGGACACCGCGCAATGAGCAGTTCTTC. The encoded protein is CSASRTPRNEQFF. The chain recombines TRBV20-1 with TRBJ2-1; maybe TRBD1 (5 bases). Germline V gene data show CDR1 as DFQATT and CDR2 as SNEGSKA (reference sequence). V gave up 3 bases and J gave up 6 bases, with 12 bases separating them. The CDR3 spans 13 residues.

This sequence joins TRBV30 and TRBJ2-7; possible D gene TRBD1, 5 bases. The V end lost 4 bases, the J end lost 4 bases, and 11 bases lay between the germline ends. Germline V lookup: CDR1 GTSNPN, CDR2 SVGIG (reference sequence). The length of the CDR3 is 12 residues. The CDR3 DNA sequence: TGTGCCTGGACAGGGCCCCAGTACGAGCAGTACTTC. Translating gives CAWTGPQYEQYF.

The V gene is TRBV28, the J gene TRBJ2-2; D is ambiguous. The CDR3 runs 12 residues. V dropped 8 bases and J dropped 8 bases, with 12 bases sitting between them. CDR1 is MDHEN and CDR2 is SYDVKM in the germline V gene. CDR3 nucleotide sequence: TGTGCCAGCCGCTCGCAGGTGGGGGAGCTGTTTTTT. Protein sequence: CASRSQVGELFF.

This chain links TRBV23-1 with TRBJ1-2; tentative D call: TRBD1 (5 bases). TRBV23-1 is an ORF, with its function uncertain. V was cut by 1 base and J by 1 base, with 10 bases left in between. The CDR3 contains 15 residues. The CDR3 region has the DNA TGCGCCAGCAGTCAATATCCAGGGTATAACTATGGCTACACCTTC. Translated: CASSQYPGYNYGYTF.

The gene calls are TRBV5-1 and TRBJ2-1; TRBD2 agrees at 10 bases. The V gene end was trimmed by 0 bases and the J gene end by 1 base; junction bases not matched to a gene: 4. The CDR3 extends over 17 amino acids. Germline V CDR1 and CDR2: SGHRS, YFSETQ. CDR3 coding DNA: TGCGCCAGCAGCTTGGCGGTAGCGGGAGGATCCTACAATGAGCAGTTCTTC. Encoded protein: CASSLAVAGGSYNEQFF.

The J gene is TRBJ2-2, the V gene TRBV5-4; 7 bases agree with TRBD1. Germline CDR1 reads SGHNT; CDR2 reads YYREEE (reference sequence). The length of the CDR3 is 14 residues. The V gene end was trimmed by 3 bases and the J gene end by 1 base; junction bases not matched to a gene: 0. The CDR3 protein is CASSWDRNTGELFF. The CDR3 DNA is TGTGCCAGCAGCTGGGACAGGAACACCGGGGAGCTGTTTTTT.

The V and J genes are TRBV2 and TRBJ2-1; no definite D call. The ends were cut back, 4 bases at V and 0 bases at J, with 10 bases in the middle. Germline CDR1 reads SNHLY; CDR2 reads FYNNEI. CDR3 length: 15 residues. Here the CDR3 DNA reads TGTGCCAGCAGTGCGCAGCGAAGCTCCTACAATGAGCAGTTCTTC. It translates to CASSAQRSSYNEQFF.

This chain joins TRBV5-8 and TRBJ1-5; D ambiguous. The V gene lost 4 bases and the J gene lost 0 bases, with 14 bases spanning the gap. Germline V gives CDR1 SGHTS, CDR2 YDEGEE. The CDR3 sequence is 16 residues long. The CDR3 loop reads CASSPGHIYSNQPQHF. The DNA for the CDR3 is TGTGCCAGCAGCCCGGGCCACATCTATAGCAATCAGCCCCAGCATTTT.

There are a few counts of this clone. The J gene is TRBJ1-1, the V gene TRBV10-3; 8 bases map to TRBD1. The J segment lost 1 base and the V segment lost 6 bases, leaving 10 bases of the junction unmatched. Germline-derived CDR1 and CDR2 are ENHRY and SYGVKD. CDR3 length: 16 amino acids. This chain's CDR3 is CAIRGDRQIWNTEAFF. The CDR3 DNA is TGTGCCATCAGGGGGGACAGGCAAATCTGGAACACTGAAGCTTTCTTT.

The chain couples TRBV12-3 or TRBV12-4 to TRBJ2-7; D perhaps matches TRBD1 (5 bases). The CDR3 length is 12 residues. The ends were cut back, 6 bases at V and 3 bases at J, with 9 bases in the middle. CDR3 sequence: CASRGANYEQYF. The CDR3 DNA sequence: TGTGCCAGCAGAGGGGCGAACTACGAGCAGTACTTC.

This clone was detected only a few times. Other DNA variants within this sample encode the same CDR3. This chain links TRBV5-1 with TRBJ2-1; D remains ambiguous. Trimming took 0 bases from V and 3 from J, leaving 7 bases between them. The CDR3 is 14 residues long. Germline lookup yields CDR1 SGHRS and CDR2 YFSETQ. This CDR3 reads CASSLGALYNEQFF. CDR3 sequence (DNA): TGCGCCAGCAGCTTGGGGGCCCTCTACAATGAGCAGTTCTTC.

The gene calls are TRBV2 and TRBJ1-2, with 10 nucleotides matching TRBD1. Germline-derived CDR1 and CDR2 are SNHLY and FYNNEI. Trimming cost V 3 bases and J 0 bases; bases outside gene matches: 4. This CDR3 comprises 16 residues. CDR3 protein: CASSDSGQGSNYGYTF. The CDR3 nucleotides are TGTGCCAGCAGTGATTCGGGACAGGGGTCTAACTATGGCTACACCTTC.